This TCR beta chain emerged from a study of T-cell memory formation after mild COVID-19. Study as a whole: TCR clusters showed largely donor specificity.

Looked up from germline, CDR1 is SNHLY and CDR2 is FYNNEI. V lost 4 bases, J lost 10 bases, and 20 bases lay in between. The CDR3 spans 16 residues. Study-level results: Clonal second-wave expansions that peaked on day 37 had unconfirmed SARS-CoV-2 specificity. Contracting CD4+ clones lay largely in CM and EM, with CD8+ ones residing in EMRA.

This clonotype has just a few counts. Its antigen is not known. A 5'RACE reaction primed in the constant segment made cDNA libraries of TCR alpha and TCR beta, and these carried sample barcodes and UMIs. One entry per CDR3 protein results from TCRdb running MiXCR on the 5' RACE reads. The sample shows around 300,000 distinct CDR3 sequences, roughly 13% of them seen only once. Material for sequencing was PBMCs or a T cell subset sorted from them (not recorded which). V is TRBV2 and J is TRBJ1-6; maybe TRBD1 (5 bases). The clonotype comes from a man in his late teens or twenties who had mild COVID-19 (a few samples of this study predate the infection). Cell type and time point are not known. The CDR3 spells CASSGPGTSSGSPLHF. CDR3 sequence (DNA): TGTGCCAGCAGTGGTCCCGGGACTTCATCGGGATCACCCCTCCACTTT. The whole variable domain, filled in from reference TRBV2 and TRBJ1-6, reads EPEVTQTPSHQVTQMGQEVILRCVPISNHLYFYWYRQILGQKVEFLVSFYNNEISEKSEIFDDQFSVERPDGSNFTLKIRSTKLEDSAMYFCASSGPGTSSGSPLHFGNGTRLTVT.